This T cell receptor beta chain was found in a study of radiotherapy plus CTLA-4 blockade in lung cancer. Repertoires were generated with immunoSEQ multiplex PCR, while TCRdb's copy carries only in-frame clones and drops some. The profile shows some 70,000 clones, around 80% of them singletons. Germline V gene data show CDR1 as MRHNA and CDR2 as SNTAGT. Trimming took 1 base from V and 4 from J, leaving 14 bases between them. The CDR3 covers 16 residues. The sequenced sample was peripheral blood, obtained from a patient treated with radiotherapy plus ipilimumab. The origin of this receptor is a human donor with non-small cell lung cancer who had a complete response to radiotherapy plus ipilimumab. J is TRBJ2-1 and V is TRBV6-4, with D maybe TRBD2 (5 bases). The CDR3 sequence is CASSDFPTPGYNEQFF. For the CDR3, the DNA is TGTGCCAGCAGTGACTTTCCCACTCCGGGGTACAATGAGCAGTTCTTC.